This T cell receptor (beta chain) derives from a study of brain T cells in children with intractable seizures. The length of the CDR3 is 20 residues. Clones were read by immunoSEQ multiplex PCR, and TCRdb kept only the in-frame ones, dropping some. The repertoire includes about 41,000 clones, 90% of them detected once, and 5% to 7.5% sits in the top ten. Before surgery, patients took at least one anti-epileptic drug. The receptor comes from a girl aged 2 to 9 with tuberous sclerosis and intractable seizures. This chain links TRBV1 with TRBJ1-5; the D call in the table, TRBD1, was not verified against the DNA. TRBV1 is a documented pseudogene. The specimen comprised peripheral blood, sampled at surgery. CDR3 nucleotide sequence: TGCACCAGCAGCCACGGGATGGGACAGGGTATCATCCCAGGCAATCAGCCCCAGCATTTT. Protein sequence: CTSSHGMGQGIIPGNQPQHF.